A single sample gave rise to the 16 T cell receptor beta chains below, sequenced in a study of human T cells and chemical hapten exposure. TCRdb reprocessed the RACE reads with MiXCR, giving one entry per CDR3 protein. The sample lists 95,000 to 150,000 distinct CDR3 sequences, approximately 15% occurring once. Time point: patch test 1, 2 weeks after DPC sensitization. Treatment indicated: therapeutic diphenylcyclopropenone sensitization with weekly scalp DPC. Specimen: whole blood, collected in connection with sensitization to the hapten diphenylcyclopropenone (DPC). The receptor source for this set is a man aged 18 to 30 with alopecia areata. Some clones in this sample may be carry-over from other donors' samples.

This clonotype was recorded many times. The genes are TRBV21-1 and TRBJ1-4; no check of the table's D call, TRBD1, against the DNA was made. TRBV21-1 is a pseudogene segment. This CDR3 spans 15 amino acids. CDR3 sequence (DNA): TGTGCCAGCAGCAAAGTTCGTCCAGGGAGAGAAAAACTGTTTTTT. Translation gives CASSKVRPGREKLFF.

This clonotype was found a few times. The chain carries TRBV6-5 and TRBJ1-1; the D is unclear. This CDR3 contains 13 residues. CDR1 and CDR2 from the germline V gene are MNHEY and SVGAGI. V was pared by 7 bases and J by 2 bases, with 11 bases between. CDR3 sequence (DNA): TGTGCCAGCATAAACACCTACAACACTGAAGCTTTCTTT. This translates into CASINTYNTEAFF.

This clonotype was picked up a small number of times. The rearrangement links TRBV9 to TRBJ1-3; D is uncertain. CDR1 and CDR2 (germline): SGDLS, YYNGEE. This CDR3 contains 11 residues. Trimming shortened V by 4 bases and J by 7 bases, and 6 bases separated the two germline ends. This CDR3 reads CASSSLNTIYF. CDR3 in DNA: TGTGCCAGCAGCTCACTGAACACCATATATTTT.

This clonotype showed up many times. The chain employs TRBV6-5 and TRBJ2-3; D gene unclear. This CDR3 comprises 14 residues. Between the trimmed V and J ends, which lost 0 bases and 5 bases, there was a span of 9 bases. Germline V lookup: CDR1 MNHEY, CDR2 SVGAGI. The CDR3 here is CASSYSQDQDTQYF. The CDR3 DNA sequence: TGTGCCAGCAGTTACTCCCAGGACCAAGATACGCAGTATTTT.

This clonotype was observed a few times. The CDR3 DNA sequence: TGTGCCACCTTTGGACAGGCCAATCAGCCCCAGCATTTT. Translated: CATFGQANQPQHF. The gene calls are TRBV6-2 or TRBV6-3 and TRBJ1-5, with 7 bases that match TRBD1. Losses at the gene ends were 10 bases for V and 3 bases for J; bases not matched to a gene: 6. The CDR3 totals 13 residues. Germline assignment: CDR1 MNHEY and CDR2 SVGEGT.

The chain couples TRBV27 to TRBJ2-2; D tentatively reads TRBD1 or TRBD2 (5 bases each). The CDR3 length is 19 residues. The germline gives CDR1 MNHEY, CDR2 SMNVEV (reference sequence). Deletions cut 3 bases from V and 1 base from J, with 21 bases between. The CDR3 region has the DNA TGTGCCAGCAGTTTCCTCGGGACGGTTATTCCTTTGAACACCGGGGAGCTGTTTTTT. Translating it yields CASSFLGTVIPLNTGELFF.

The rearrangement joins TRBV7-9 to TRBJ1-4; 7 positions agree with TRBD1. The V gene's germline CDR1 is SEHNR and CDR2 FQNEAQ (reference sequence). There are 14 residues in the CDR3. Trimming cost V 5 bases and J 8 bases; bases outside gene matches: 8. The DNA for the CDR3 is TGTGCCAGCAGCCGAGACAGGGCTCAGGAAAAACTGTTTTTT. This codes for CASSRDRAQEKLFF.

The V gene is TRBV19, the J gene TRBJ1-5; unclear D gene. V was clipped by 6 bases and J by 9 bases, with 12 bases between them. Germline lookup yields CDR1 LNHDA and CDR2 SQIVND (reference sequence). This CDR3 contains 12 residues. The CDR3 DNA is TGTGCCAGTAGGTTTGGTGTATCGCCCCAGCATTTT. It is translated as CASRFGVSPQHF.

This clonotype was seen only a few times. CDR3 in DNA: TGTGCCAGCAGCGTAGAAGGTCCTTTGCCATTCCAAGAGACCCAGTACTTC. As protein: CASSVEGPLPFQETQYF. The chain uses TRBV9 and TRBJ2-5; D remains ambiguous. This CDR3 contains 17 residues. The germline gives CDR1 SGDLS, CDR2 YYNGEE. Between the trimmed V and J ends, which lost 0 bases and 1 base, there was a span of 16 bases.

V and J are TRBV7-8 and TRBJ1-1, with 7 nucleotides matching TRBD1. Per germline, CDR1 SGHVS and CDR2 FQNEAQ. The length of the CDR3 is 14 residues. With V trimmed by 1 base and J by 8 bases, 7 bases remained unmatched. CDR3 residues: CASSLGTGQREAFF. The CDR3 DNA reads TGTGCCAGCAGCTTAGGAACGGGACAGAGAGAAGCTTTCTTT.

This clonotype turned up a few times. The chain is built from TRBV5-1 and TRBJ2-5, with 7 positions matching TRBD1. The CDR3 is made up of 14 amino acids. Germline CDR1 and CDR2: SGHRS and YFSETQ. Trimming at V came to 4 bases and at J to 2 bases, leaving 5 bases not matched to a gene. CDR3 DNA sequence: TGCGCCAGCAGCCCGGGACAGAATCAAGAGACCCAGTACTTC. This encodes CASSPGQNQETQYF.

This chain links TRBV7-3 with TRBJ1-2; no definite D call. With 5 bases removed from V and 4 bases from J, the gap between germline ends came to 11 bases. This CDR3 is 13 amino acids long. Germline CDR1 is SGHTA and CDR2 is FQGTGA. The CDR3 nucleotides are TGTGCCAGCAGCCTCCGCCAGGTCTATGGCTACACCTTC. Amino acid sequence: CASSLRQVYGYTF. Filled out from reference TRBV7-3 and TRBJ1-2, the complete variable domain reads GAGVSQTPSNKVTEKGKYVELRCDPISGHTALYWYRQSLGQGPEFLIYFQGTGAADDSGLPNDRFFAVRPEGSVSTLKIQRTERGDSAVYLCASSLRQVYGYTFGSGTRLTVV.

The rearrangement uses TRBV4-3 and TRBJ1-5; 9 nucleotides align to TRBD1. CDR3 size: 16 residues. V lost 2 bases, J lost 5 bases, and 7 bases stayed unmatched. Germline V gives CDR1 LGHNA, CDR2 YSLEER. The CDR3 DNA reads as TGCGCCAGCAGCCAACGCCTCACAGGGGGCTATCAGCCCCAGCATTTT. This gives the protein CASSQRLTGGYQPQHF.

This clonotype was recorded a few times. The chain links TRBV7-2 to TRBJ2-1; TRBD2 matches 9 bases. Germline V CDR1 and CDR2: SGHTA, FQGNSA. CDR3 length equals 16 residues. V trimming: 5 bases; J trimming: 8 bases; junction bases outside the gene matches: 13. The CDR3 DNA sequence: TGTGCCAGCAGCCTGACGTTGGCGGGGGGGCCCTATGAGCAGTTCTTC. Translating gives CASSLTLAGGPYEQFF.

This clonotype was counted between two and nine times. V and J are TRBV11-1 and TRBJ2-1; D remains unclear. The germline CDR1 and CDR2 sequences are SGHAT and FQDESV (reference sequence). V lost 5 bases and J 1 base, leaving 12 bases between the germline ends. The CDR3 runs 15 residues. The CDR3 is CASSPTARSYNEQFF. Written as DNA, the CDR3 is TGTGCCAGCAGCCCGACGGCCCGGTCCTACAATGAGCAGTTCTTC. The whole variable domain, remainder taken from reference TRBV11-1 and TRBJ2-1, is EAEVAQSPRYKITEKSQAVAFWCDPISGHATLYWYRQILGQGPELLVQFQDESVVDDSQLPKDRFSAERLKGVDSTLKIQPAELGDSAMYLCASSPTARSYNEQFFGPGTRLTVL.

This clonotype was detected only a few times. This chain connects TRBV2 to TRBJ2-5; D uncertain. Trimming stripped 8 bases from V and 5 bases from J, with 12 bases between. This CDR3 spans 12 amino acids. Germline values: CDR1 SNHLY, CDR2 FYNNEI. In DNA, the CDR3 is TGTGCCAGCCGAGGTTTTGGGGAGACCCAGTACTTC. Its protein product is CASRGFGETQYF.